A selection of T cell receptor beta chains follows, all from one sample in a study of blood T cell repertoires in COVID-19. TCRdb keeps only in-frame clones here, not all; method: immunoSEQ multiplex PCR. The sample lists around 300,000 clones; over 80% were seen once. The sequenced material came from peripheral blood. Source of these receptors: a woman between 45 and 60 years old with active or convalescent COVID-19. Both conserved end residues are part of each CDR3. D genes are given only for firm matches. The size entry is marked missing in some rows and otherwise reads once, few, many or a size class.

size: -; V: TRBV19; J: TRBJ1-1; D: -; DNA: TGTGCCAGTAGTTCACGGGCCCTCCCAGGGACTGAAGCTTTCTTT; CDR3: CASSSRALPGTEAFF
size: -; V: TRBV6-6; J: TRBJ1-5; D: -; DNA: TGTGCCAGCAGTCGGGGGCCCGGTGCCGTAGGCAATCAGCCCCAGCATTTT; CDR3: CASSRGPGAVGNQPQHF
size: -; V: TRBV7-9; J: TRBJ2-2; D: -; DNA: TGTGCCAGCAGCTTTAGCGGCCACTTCTACACCGGGGAGCTGTTTTTT; CDR3: CASSFSGHFYTGELFF
size: -; V: TRBV5-5; J: TRBJ2-1; D: TRBD2; DNA: TGTGCCAGCAATTGGCTAGCGGGAAAGGATGAGCAGTTCTTC; CDR3: CASNWLAGKDEQFF
size: -; V: TRBV6-5; J: TRBJ1-2; D: -; DNA: TGTGCCAGCATTCCTGGGCAGGGGAGATATGGCTACACCTTC; CDR3: CASIPGQGRYGYTF
size: -; V: TRBV19; J: TRBJ2-3; D: -; DNA: TGTGCCAGTAGTCCCTTGGAGACCCCGGGAGATACGCAGTATTTT; CDR3: CASSPLETPGDTQYF
size: -; V: TRBV23-1; J: TRBJ1-1; D: -; DNA: TGCGCCAGCAGTCAACCGACAGGGAACACTGAAGCTTTCTTT; CDR3: CASSQPTGNTEAFF
size: -; V: TRBV28; J: TRBJ2-2; D: -; DNA: TGTGCCAGCATCATAGGGGGTGCGGAGGCCACCGGGGAGCTGTTTTTT; CDR3: CASIIGGAEATGELFF
size: -; V: TRBV28; J: TRBJ1-2; D: -; DNA: TGTGCCAGCAGCGGGACTCATCTCTCCCCGATACCCTTC; CDR3: CASSGTHLSPIPF
size: -; V: TRBV19; J: TRBJ1-5; D: TRBD1; DNA: TGTGCCAGTAGTCACCCCGGGACAGCTTATAGCAATCAGCCCCAGCATTTT; CDR3: CASSHPGTAYSNQPQHF
size: -; V: TRBV4-1; J: TRBJ1-1; D: -; DNA: TGCGCCGGATCGGACAGCTTTAAGCACACTGAAGCTTTCTTT; CDR3: CAGSDSFKHTEAFF
size: few; V: TRBV7-2; J: TRBJ2-7; D: -; DNA: TGTGCCAGCAGCTTACAGCGCTACGAGCAGTACTTC; CDR3: CASSLQRYEQYF
size: -; V: TRBV9; J: TRBJ2-7; D: TRBD1; DNA: TGTGCCAGCAGCCCCGGGACAGTTAACCGCTACGAGCAGTACTTC; CDR3: CASSPGTVNRYEQYF
size: -; V: TRBV3-1/TRBV3-2; J: TRBJ2-7; D: TRBD2; DNA: TGTGCCAGCAGCCCATCTAGCGGGAGAGAGTACGAGCAGTACTTC; CDR3: CASSPSSGREYEQYF
size: -; V: TRBV28; J: TRBJ2-7; D: TRBD1; DNA: TGTGCCAGCAGAATACAAGGACAGGGTTCCTACGAGCAGTACTTC; CDR3: CASRIQGQGSYEQYF
size: -; V: TRBV20-1; J: TRBJ2-7; D: -; DNA: TGCAGTGCTAGAGCCTCTCGGGAGCAGTACTTC; CDR3: CSARASREQYF
size: -; V: TRBV12-3/TRBV12-4; J: TRBJ2-6; D: -; DNA: TGTGCCAGCAGTTTAGGGGAGCGAAGCCTGACTTTC; CDR3: CASSLGERSLTF
size: few; V: TRBV5-1; J: TRBJ1-6; D: TRBD1; DNA: TGCGCCAGCAGCGAGGACAGGGTTGATTCACCCCTCCACTTT; CDR3: CASSEDRVDSPLHF
size: -; V: TRBV28; J: TRBJ1-1; D: -; DNA: TGTGCCAGCAGTTCGCGCGGGGCGGGAAACACTGAAGCTTTCTTT; CDR3: CASSSRGAGNTEAFF
size: -; V: TRBV4-1; J: TRBJ2-7; D: -; DNA: TGCGCCAGCAGCCAACTCCCCTGGGGCAGGGTGGTTGTCGAGCAGTACTTC; CDR3: CASSQLPWGRVVVEQYF
size: -; V: TRBV5-1; J: TRBJ2-1; D: -; DNA: TGCGCCAGCAGCGCGGACGGACAGAGCTCCTACAATGAGCAGTTCTTC; CDR3: CASSADGQSSYNEQFF
size: -; V: TRBV5-1; J: TRBJ1-2; D: TRBD1; DNA: TGCGCCAGCAGTATAGACAGGGGGTATGGCTACACCTTC; CDR3: CASSIDRGYGYTF
size: -; V: TRBV30; J: TRBJ2-7; D: -; DNA: TGTGCCTGGTCCACGTGGGGGCCCCTCGGTGAGCAGTACTTC; CDR3: CAWSTWGPLGEQYF
size: -; V: TRBV11-2; J: TRBJ1-1; D: -; DNA: TGTGCCAGCAGCTTAAGAGGTCTCTTTAACACTGAAGCTTTCTTT; CDR3: CASSLRGLFNTEAFF
size: -; V: TRBV20-1; J: TRBJ1-6; D: -; DNA: TGCAGTGCTAGTTACGGGAGTAGGTCACCCCTCCACTTT; CDR3: CSASYGSRSPLHF
size: few; V: TRBV19; J: TRBJ1-1; D: TRBD1; DNA: TGTGCCAGTAGTACCCAGGGGGCCCTAGGTGGCACTGAAGCTTTCTTT; CDR3: CASSTQGALGGTEAFF
size: -; V: TRBV15; J: TRBJ2-2; D: -; DNA: TGTGCCACCAGCAGGGACTTAAACACCGGGGAGCTGTTTTTT; CDR3: CATSRDLNTGELFF
size: -; V: TRBV5-1; J: TRBJ2-5; D: TRBD2; DNA: TGCGCCAGCAGCTTGGAAGGACTAGCGGGACGGGAGACCCAGTACTTC; CDR3: CASSLEGLAGRETQYF
size: -; V: TRBV27; J: TRBJ2-7; D: -; DNA: TGTGCCAGCAGAAGCCTAACCAAAACCTACGAGCAGTACTTC; CDR3: CASRSLTKTYEQYF
size: -; V: TRBV7-5; J: TRBJ2-3; D: -; DNA: TGTGTCAGAAGCTTAGGTCCGGGACTAGCTCACACAGATACGCAGTATTTT; CDR3: CVRSLGPGLAHTDTQYF
size: -; V: TRBV2; J: TRBJ2-7; D: TRBD1; DNA: TGTGCCAGCAGAACCGGGACAGCCTACGAGCAGTACTTC; CDR3: CASRTGTAYEQYF
size: -; V: TRBV27; J: TRBJ1-2; D: -; DNA: TGTGCCAGCAGTTTTACCTCGCGCCCACCTAACTATGGCTACACCTTC; CDR3: CASSFTSRPPNYGYTF
size: few; V: TRBV2; J: TRBJ1-1; D: -; DNA: TGTGCCAGCAATTCAAAGGTCGCGGGGGGAGCTTTCTTT; CDR3: CASNSKVAGGAFF
size: -; V: TRBV15; J: TRBJ2-1; D: -; DNA: TGTGCCACCAGCAGAGATAATGACGACAGACCTAATCCCTACAATGAGCAGTTCTTC; CDR3: CATSRDNDDRPNPYNEQFF
size: -; V: TRBV28; J: TRBJ1-4; D: TRBD1; DNA: TGTGCCAGCAGTTTAGGAGGGGGCGGTGAAAAACTGTTTTTT; CDR3: CASSLGGGGEKLFF
size: -; V: TRBV18; J: TRBJ2-7; D: TRBD1; DNA: TGTGCCAGCTCGCCGCCCCACTCCGGGACAGGGGCCTACGAGCAGTACTTC; CDR3: CASSPPHSGTGAYEQYF